Presented here are 11 T cell receptor beta chains from one specimen sequenced in a study of blood T cell repertoires in COVID-19. TCRdb keeps only in-frame clones here, not all; method: immunoSEQ multiplex PCR. The sample consists of around 74,000 clones, 80% to 90% of them appearing once. Sequenced material: peripheral blood. The receptors were sampled from a man over 45 with active COVID-19.

The V gene is TRBV5-6, the J gene TRBJ2-7, with unresolved D. The V end lost 2 bases, the J end lost 6 bases, and 9 bases lay between the germline ends. The CDR3 sequence is 12 residues long. Germline CDR1 reads SGHDT; CDR2 reads YYEEEE. This chain's CDR3 is CASSLLAPEQYF. CDR3 DNA sequence: TGTGCCAGCAGCTTATTAGCCCCCGAGCAGTACTTC.

The gene calls are TRBV7-6 and TRBJ2-5, with a weak D call TRBD2 (5 bases). The CDR3 covers 16 residues. The germline V and J ends were trimmed by 2 bases and 5 bases, with 18 bases remaining between them. CDR1 is SGHVS and CDR2 is FNYEAQ in the germline V gene. The CDR3 reads CASSLWPRRIQETQYF. The CDR3 bases are TGTGCCAGCAGCTTATGGCCCCGGAGGATCCAGGAGACCCAGTACTTC.

The rearrangement links TRBV6-1 to TRBJ2-3; no reliable D call. V was clipped by 1 base and J by 2 bases, with 10 bases between them. Germline V gives CDR1 MNHNS, CDR2 SASEGT. The CDR3 is 15 residues long. This CDR3 is CASSEGTKITDTQYF. The CDR3 nucleotides read TGTGCCAGCAGTGAAGGTACAAAGATCACAGATACGCAGTATTTT.

V and J are TRBV7-9 and TRBJ2-1; 9 nucleotides line up with TRBD2. The CDR3 has 19 residues. Germline values: CDR1 SEHNR, CDR2 FQNEAQ (reference sequence). The V and J ends lost 2 bases and 3 bases, in that order; junction bases with no gene match: 14. CDR3 in DNA: TGTGCCAGCAGCTTAAGGAGTGGTAGCGGGAGACCGGACTACAATGAGCAGTTCTTC. As protein: CASSLRSGSGRPDYNEQFF.

V usage is TRBV28 and J usage is TRBJ1-5, with D possibly matching TRBD1 (6 bases). CDR3 length: 16 amino acids. With 0 bases removed from V and 1 base from J, the gap between germline ends came to 10 bases. The germline V gene encodes CDR1 MDHEN and CDR2 SYDVKM. CDR3 sequence (DNA): TGTGCCAGCAGTTTATGGCAGGGGAAAAGCAATCAGCCCCAGCATTTT. It is translated as CASSLWQGKSNQPQHF.

A remark on this clone: This specimen includes other DNA sequences encoding the same CDR3. V gene TRBV20-1 combines with J gene TRBJ1-1; D remains ambiguous. This CDR3 region has 11 residues. Germline CDR1 reads DFQATT; CDR2 reads SNEGSKA (reference sequence). V lost 5 bases and J lost 1, with 5 bases in between. The CDR3 DNA follows: TGCAGTGCTCGGGAGAACACTGAAGCTTTCTTT. Translated: CSARENTEAFF.

This rearrangement joins TRBV19 to TRBJ2-4, with 7 positions matching TRBD2. This CDR3 spans 15 amino acids. The V segment lost 3 bases and the J segment 4 bases; nucleotides outside the gene matches: 6. CDR1 is LNHDA, CDR2 SQIVND, per germline (reference sequence). CDR3: CASSIRPGGKNIQYF. For the CDR3, the DNA is TGTGCCAGTAGTATCAGGCCCGGGGGGAAAAACATTCAGTACTTC.

This chain links TRBV7-3 with TRBJ1-5; D is possibly TRBD1 (6 bases). Germline assignment: CDR1 SGHTA and CDR2 FQGTGA. Trimming removed 0 bases at V and 3 bases at J, with 15 bases between. CDR3 size: 17 residues. CDR3 amino acids: CASSLTTGTPLNQPQHF. The CDR3 region has the DNA TGTGCCAGCAGCTTAACGACCGGGACACCCCTCAATCAGCCCCAGCATTTT.

This rearrangement joins TRBV10-2 to TRBJ1-1; the match to TRBD1 covers 9 bases. The CDR3 extends over 14 amino acids. Germline CDR1 WSHSY, CDR2 SAAADI. The V gene end was trimmed by 6 bases and the J gene end by 3 bases; junction bases not matched to a gene: 5. CDR3 nucleotide sequence: TGCGCCAGCAGCGCGGGACAGGGATACACTGAAGCTTTCTTT. This gives the protein CASSAGQGYTEAFF.

This chain links TRBV15 with TRBJ2-3; 9 bases align to TRBD2. Germline CDR1 is LNHNV and CDR2 is YYDKDF (reference sequence). J was trimmed by 3 bases and V by 2 bases; bases with no gene match: 3. CDR3 length: 15 amino acids. The CDR3 protein is CATSRTSGRTDTQYF. The CDR3 nucleotides read TGTGCCACCAGCAGAACGAGCGGGAGGACAGATACGCAGTATTTT.

This clone has only one observation. The CDR3 sequence is CASRKTHGSLYYEQYF. In DNA form, the CDR3 reads TGTGCCAGCAGAAAGACTCACGGGTCCCTATACTACGAGCAGTACTTC. The chain has TRBV19 and TRBJ2-7; D gene ambiguous. V dropped 9 bases and J dropped 3 bases, with 24 bases sitting between them. This CDR3 spans 16 amino acids. Germline V gives CDR1 LNHDA, CDR2 SQIVND (reference sequence).